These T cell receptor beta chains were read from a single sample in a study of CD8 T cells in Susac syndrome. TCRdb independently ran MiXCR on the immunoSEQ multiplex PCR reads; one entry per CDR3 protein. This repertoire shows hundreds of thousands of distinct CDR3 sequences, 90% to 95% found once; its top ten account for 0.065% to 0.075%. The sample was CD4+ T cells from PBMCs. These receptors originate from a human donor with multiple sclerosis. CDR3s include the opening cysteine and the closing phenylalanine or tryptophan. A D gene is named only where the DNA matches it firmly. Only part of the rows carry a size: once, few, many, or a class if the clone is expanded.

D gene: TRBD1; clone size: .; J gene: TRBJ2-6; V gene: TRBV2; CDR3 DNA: TGTGCCAGCACCCCGGACAGGGGACTTCCTGGGGCCAACGTCCTGACTTTC; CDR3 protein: CASTPDRGLPGANVLTF
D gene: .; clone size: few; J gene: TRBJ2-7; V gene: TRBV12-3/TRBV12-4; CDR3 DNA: TGTGCCAGCACGAGCTGGGGTAGGTCCTACGAGCAGTACTTC; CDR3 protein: CASTSWGRSYEQYF
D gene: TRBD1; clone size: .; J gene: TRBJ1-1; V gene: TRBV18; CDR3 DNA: TGTGCCAGCTCACTCGGACAGGGGGCTGAGTTGACTGAAGCTTTCTTT; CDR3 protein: CASSLGQGAELTEAFF
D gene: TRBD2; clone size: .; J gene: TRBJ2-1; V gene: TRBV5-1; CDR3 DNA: TGCGCCAGCAGCACGGGACTATACAATGAGCAGTTCTTC; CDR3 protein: CASSTGLYNEQFF
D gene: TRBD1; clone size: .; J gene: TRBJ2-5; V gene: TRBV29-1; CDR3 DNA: TGCAGCGGGGACAGGTTAGCAGAGACCCAGTACTTC; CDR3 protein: CSGDRLAETQYF
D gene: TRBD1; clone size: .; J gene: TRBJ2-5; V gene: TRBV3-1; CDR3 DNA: TGTGCCAGCAGCCAAGCCCGGTCGGGACAGGGGACCCAGTACTTC; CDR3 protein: CASSQARSGQGTQYF
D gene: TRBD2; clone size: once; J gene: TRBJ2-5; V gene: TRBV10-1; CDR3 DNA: TGCGCCAGCAGGAACAGCGGGGAAGAGACCCAGTACTTC; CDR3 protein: CASRNSGEETQYF
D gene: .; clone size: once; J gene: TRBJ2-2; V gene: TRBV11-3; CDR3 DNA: TGTGCCAGCAGCTTACGGAACACCGGGGAGCTGTTTTTT; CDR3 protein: CASSLRNTGELFF
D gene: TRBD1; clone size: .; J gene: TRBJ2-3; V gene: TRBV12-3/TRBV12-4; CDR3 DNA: TGTGCCAGCAGCTCGGGACAGGGGGCGCGGGGCACAGATACGCAGTATTTT; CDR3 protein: CASSSGQGARGTDTQYF
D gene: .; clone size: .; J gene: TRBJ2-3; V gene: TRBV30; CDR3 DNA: TGTGCCTGGAGGTCAGCAGATACGCAGTATTTT; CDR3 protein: CAWRSADTQYF
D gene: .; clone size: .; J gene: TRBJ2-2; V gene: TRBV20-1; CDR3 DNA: TGCAGTGCTAGAGACTGGGGGTTCACCGGGGAGCTGTTTTTT; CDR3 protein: CSARDWGFTGELFF
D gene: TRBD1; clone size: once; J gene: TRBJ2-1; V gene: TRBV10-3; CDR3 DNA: TGTGCCATCAGAGTGGGACAGGGAGATGAGCAGTTCTTC; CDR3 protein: CAIRVGQGDEQFF
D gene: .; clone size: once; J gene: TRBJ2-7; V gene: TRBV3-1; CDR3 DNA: TGTGCCAGCAGCCAAGCCTACCAAAGATACGAGCAGTACTTC; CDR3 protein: CASSQAYQRYEQYF
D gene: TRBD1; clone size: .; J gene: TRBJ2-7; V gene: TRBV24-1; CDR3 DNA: TGTGCCACCAGTGATCCCGGGACAGGGAACGAGCAGTACTTC; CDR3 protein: CATSDPGTGNEQYF
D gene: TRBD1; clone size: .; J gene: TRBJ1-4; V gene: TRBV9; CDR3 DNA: TGTGCCAGCAGCCCTTCTACCACAGGGGACGGGGGAGAAAAACTGTTTTTT; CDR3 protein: CASSPSTTGDGGEKLFF
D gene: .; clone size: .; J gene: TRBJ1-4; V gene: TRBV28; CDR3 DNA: TGTGCCAGCAGTTTTGGAGGGGCCGGGACTAATGAAAAACTGTTTTTT; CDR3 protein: CASSFGGAGTNEKLFF
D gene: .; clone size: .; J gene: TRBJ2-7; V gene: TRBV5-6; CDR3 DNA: TGTGCCAGCAGCTCGCTACTAATTAACGGGGATCCCTACGAGCAGTACTTC; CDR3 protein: CASSSLLINGDPYEQYF
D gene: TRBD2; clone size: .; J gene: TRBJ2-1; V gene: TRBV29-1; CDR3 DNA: TGCAGCGTTGCGACTAGCGCCTACAATGAGCAGTTCTTC; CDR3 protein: CSVATSAYNEQFF
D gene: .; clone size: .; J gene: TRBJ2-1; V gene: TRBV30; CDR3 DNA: TGTGCCTGGAGTGTAACGGGCCAGTGGGGGCAAGTGAGTGATGAGCAGTTCTTC; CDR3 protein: CAWSVTGQWGQVSDEQFF
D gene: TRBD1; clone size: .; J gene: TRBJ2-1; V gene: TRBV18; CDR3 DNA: TGTGCCAGCTCAGTCTTACCGGGACAGGGCTTGAATGAGCAGTTCTTC; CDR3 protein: CASSVLPGQGLNEQFF
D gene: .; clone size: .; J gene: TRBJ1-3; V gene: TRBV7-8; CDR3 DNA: TGTGCCAGCAGCTTATTGGACTCTGGAAACACCATATATTTT; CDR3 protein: CASSLLDSGNTIYF
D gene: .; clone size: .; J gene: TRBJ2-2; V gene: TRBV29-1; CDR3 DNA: TGCAGCGTTGTTACCATGAGGGAGACCGGGGAGCTGTTTTTT; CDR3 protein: CSVVTMRETGELFF
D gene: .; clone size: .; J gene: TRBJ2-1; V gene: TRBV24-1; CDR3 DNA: TGTGCCACCAGTGAGACCGGGACGGGGGATGAGCAGTTCTTC; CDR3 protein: CATSETGTGDEQFF
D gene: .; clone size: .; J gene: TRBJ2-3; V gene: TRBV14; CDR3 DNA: TGTGCCAGCAGCCAAACCAGGACGCAGTATTTT; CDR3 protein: CASSQTRTQYF
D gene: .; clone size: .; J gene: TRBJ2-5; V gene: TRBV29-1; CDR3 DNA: TGCAGCGTTGACGGTGCCCAAGAGACCCAGTACTTC; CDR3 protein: CSVDGAQETQYF
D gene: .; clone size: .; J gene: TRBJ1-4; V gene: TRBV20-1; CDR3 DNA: TGCAGTGCTAGATTTGTTAATGAAAAACTGTTTTTT; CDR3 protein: CSARFVNEKLFF
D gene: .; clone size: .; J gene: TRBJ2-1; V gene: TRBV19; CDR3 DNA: TGTGCCAGTAGACTTGGACGGGACCCACAGTTCTTC; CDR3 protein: CASRLGRDPQFF
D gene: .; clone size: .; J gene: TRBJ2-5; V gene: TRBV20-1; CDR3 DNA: TGCAGTGCTAGTGACGTCCGGGGGCAAGAGACCCAGTACTTC; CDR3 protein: CSASDVRGQETQYF
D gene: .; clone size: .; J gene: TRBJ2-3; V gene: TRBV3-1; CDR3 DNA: TGTGCCAGCAGCCCACCGGGACGAGATACGCAGTATTTT; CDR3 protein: CASSPPGRDTQYF
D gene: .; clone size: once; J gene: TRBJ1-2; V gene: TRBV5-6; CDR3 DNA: TGTGCCAGCAGCTTGGTCGCAGACGGTGGCTACACCTTC; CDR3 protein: CASSLVADGGYTF
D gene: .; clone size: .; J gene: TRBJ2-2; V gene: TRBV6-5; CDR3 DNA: TGTGCCAGCAGTTACGTGACGGGAGAAACCGGGGAGCTGTTTTTT; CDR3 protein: CASSYVTGETGELFF
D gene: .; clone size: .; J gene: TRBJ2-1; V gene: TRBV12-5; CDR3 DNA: TGTGCTAGTGGTGCACGACCGTGGCAGGTAACCTACAATGAGCAGTTCTTC; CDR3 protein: CASGARPWQVTYNEQFF
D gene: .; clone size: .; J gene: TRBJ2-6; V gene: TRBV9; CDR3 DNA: TGTGCCAGCAGTGTGCCTGTTTCTGGGGCCAACGTCCTGACTTTC; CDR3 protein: CASSVPVSGANVLTF
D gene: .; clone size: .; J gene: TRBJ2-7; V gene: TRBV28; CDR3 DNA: TGTGCCAGCAGTTTAGGGCAAACCGTCCTTCCCTACGAGCAGTACTTC; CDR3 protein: CASSLGQTVLPYEQYF
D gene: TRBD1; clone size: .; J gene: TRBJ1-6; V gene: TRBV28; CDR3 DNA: TGTGCCAGCAGCGCCGGGACAGGGTATAATTCACCCCTCCACTTT; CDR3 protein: CASSAGTGYNSPLHF
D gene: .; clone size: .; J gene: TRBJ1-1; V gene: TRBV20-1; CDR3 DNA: TGCAGTGCTAGAAACCCCGGCCGTAAAGCTTTCTTT; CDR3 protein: CSARNPGRKAFF
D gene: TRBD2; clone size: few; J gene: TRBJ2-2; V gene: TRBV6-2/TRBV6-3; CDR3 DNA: TGTGCCAGCAGTTTGTCGGGAGGAGGGACCGGGGAGCTGTTTTTT; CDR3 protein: CASSLSGGGTGELFF
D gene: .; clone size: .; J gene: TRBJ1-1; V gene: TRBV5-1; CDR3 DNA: TGCGCCAGCAGCCAGATGGTGGGGAGGAACACTGAAGCTTTCTTT; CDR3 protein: CASSQMVGRNTEAFF
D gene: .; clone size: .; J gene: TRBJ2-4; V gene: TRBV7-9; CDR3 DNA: TGTGCCAGCAGCCCCCGTGTCTACGGAAACATTCAGTACTTC; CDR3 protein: CASSPRVYGNIQYF
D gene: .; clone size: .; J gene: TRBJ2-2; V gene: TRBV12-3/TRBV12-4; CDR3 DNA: TGTGCCAGCACTCCGGGCTCCGGGGAGCTGTTTTTT; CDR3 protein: CASTPGSGELFF
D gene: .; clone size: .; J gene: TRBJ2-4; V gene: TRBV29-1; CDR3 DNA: TGCAGCGTTCGAACCTTAGCCAAAAACATTCAGTACTTC; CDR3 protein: CSVRTLAKNIQYF
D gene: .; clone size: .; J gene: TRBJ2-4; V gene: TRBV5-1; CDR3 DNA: TGCGCCAGCAGCTTGGGGGGTGCCAAAAACATTCAGTACTTC; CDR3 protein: CASSLGGAKNIQYF